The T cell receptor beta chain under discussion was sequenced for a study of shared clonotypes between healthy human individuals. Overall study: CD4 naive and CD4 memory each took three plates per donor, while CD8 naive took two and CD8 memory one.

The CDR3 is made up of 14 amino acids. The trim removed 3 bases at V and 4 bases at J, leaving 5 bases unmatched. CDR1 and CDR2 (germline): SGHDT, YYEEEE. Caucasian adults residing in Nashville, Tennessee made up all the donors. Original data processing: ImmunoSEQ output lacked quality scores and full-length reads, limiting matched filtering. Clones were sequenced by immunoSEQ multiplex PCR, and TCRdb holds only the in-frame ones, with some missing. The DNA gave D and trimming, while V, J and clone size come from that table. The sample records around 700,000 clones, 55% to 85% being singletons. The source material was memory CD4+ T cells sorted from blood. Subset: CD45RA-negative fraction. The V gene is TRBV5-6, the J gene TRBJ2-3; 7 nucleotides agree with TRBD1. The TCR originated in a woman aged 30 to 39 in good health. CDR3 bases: TGTGCCAGCAGCTCCCGGACAGGAGCAGATACGCAGTATTTT. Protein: CASSSRTGADTQYF.